This TCR beta chain comes out of a study of graft-versus-host responses after intestinal transplantation. Study context: Isolated intestinal, liver-intestinal, or multivisceral transplants were what recipients had. After anti-thymocyte globulin induction, recipients took tacrolimus and steroids for approximately three years.

Comment on this clone: No antigen is known for it.

Method: immunoSEQ multiplex PCR; TCRdb's copy keeps in-frame clones and lacks some. This table holds tens of thousands of clones, 70% to 85% found once. Trimming took off 6 bases at V and 0 bases at J, with 12 bases between the two ends. Germline CDR1 reads MNHEY; CDR2 reads SVGAGI. This CDR3 contains 15 residues. Findings and limits, study-wide: Allograft clonal ratios (graft-versus-host to host-versus-graft) were high in patients who had graft-donor T cell macrochimerism. Analysis identified GvH clones in recipient marrow, with some appearing first in ileum or blood.

V and J are TRBV6-5 and TRBJ1-5; the D is unclear. The receptor was isolated from a human donor who received an intestinal transplant. This sample comprised unstimulated CD8+ T cells sorted from spleen or lymph node cells, obtained before intestinal transplant. CDR3 region: CASSLTAYSNQPQHF. Written as DNA, the CDR3 is TGTGCCAGCAGCCTCACAGCATATAGCAATCAGCCCCAGCATTTT.